This T cell receptor beta chain was found in a study of cytomegalovirus exposure and HLA in healthy donors. The wider study: The use of the same platform for the roughly 120 validation repertoires and the 550 to 850 first-cohort repertoires was reported by a later analysis.

Details on this clone: What it binds is unknown.

The study, taken as a whole, reports: A list of 150 or so TCR beta chains associated with cytomegalovirus was given. It was reported that the classifier diagnosed cytomegalovirus status with high specificity and sensitivity in both the original and validation cohorts. Among TCR sequences, most were rare, though some public TCRs appeared in many donors.

The table came from immunoSEQ multiplex PCR; TCRdb's copy has only in-frame clones and leaves some out. The sample contains a few hundred thousand clones, around 91% of which appear only once. Specimen: PBMCs. The TCR sequence derives from a woman between 18 and 30 years old in good health and CMV-seronegative.

CDR3 region: CASSFSGGEQYV. The DNA of the CDR3 is TGTGCCAGCAGTTTCTCCGGCGGTGAGCAGTACGTC. The J gene is TRBJ2-7, the V gene TRBV28, with D unclear. V dropped 3 bases and J dropped 7 bases, with 10 bases sitting between them. Germline V lookup: CDR1 MDHEN, CDR2 SYDVKM. The CDR3 sequence is 12 residues long.